This TCR beta chain comes out of a study of blood T cell repertoires in COVID-19. While infection was still active, Seattle patients were enrolled and then followed longitudinally. The method was immunoSEQ multiplex PCR; TCRdb's version includes in-frame clones alone and lacks a portion of them. The repertoire holds 300,000 to 450,000 clones, with around 87% as singletons. The CDR3 spans 11 residues. V shed 8 bases and J shed 4 bases, with 8 bases lying between them. Germline CDR1 is MNHEY and CDR2 is SVGAGI. This clone has only a few counts. The sequencing sample was made of peripheral blood. The rearrangement links TRBV6-5 to TRBJ1-1, with no clear D. The sequence derives from a woman between 25 and 40 years old with COVID-19, enrolled during active disease. The CDR3 sequence is CASDRGTEAFF. The CDR3, as DNA: TGTGCCAGCGATCGGGGCACTGAAGCTTTCTTT.